This T cell receptor beta chain was sequenced during a study of somatic mutations in cytotoxic T cells in rheumatoid arthritis. The table came from immunoSEQ multiplex PCR; TCRdb's copy has only in-frame clones and leaves some out. The sample contains roughly 14,000 clones, around 77% of which appear only once. The CDR3 contains 15 residues. Trimming shortened V by 2 bases and J by 0 bases, and 9 bases separated the two germline ends. The germline gives CDR1 SGHKS, CDR2 YYEKEE (reference sequence). Flow cytometry was used to check the purity of CD4+ and CD8+ cells, which had been isolated by positive magnetic bead selection.

Sequencing was performed on CD8+ T cells sorted from blood. V usage is TRBV5-5 and J usage is TRBJ1-5, with TRBD1 as a possible D gene (6 bases). The TCR comes from an adult with rheumatoid arthritis. CDR3 coding DNA: TGTGCCAGCAGCTTTGCAGGGGATAGCAATCAGCCCCAGCATTTT. Translated: CASSFAGDSNQPQHF.